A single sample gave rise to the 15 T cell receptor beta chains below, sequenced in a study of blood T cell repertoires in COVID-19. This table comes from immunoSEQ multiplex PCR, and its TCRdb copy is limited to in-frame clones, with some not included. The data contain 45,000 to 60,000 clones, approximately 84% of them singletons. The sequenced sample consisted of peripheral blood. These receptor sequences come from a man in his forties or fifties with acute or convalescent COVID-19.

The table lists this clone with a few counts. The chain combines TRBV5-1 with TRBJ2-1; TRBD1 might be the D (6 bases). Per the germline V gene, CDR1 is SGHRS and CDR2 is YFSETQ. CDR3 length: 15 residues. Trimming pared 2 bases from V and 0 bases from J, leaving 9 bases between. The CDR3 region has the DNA TGCGCCAGCAGCTTACAGGGATTCTCCTACAATGAGCAGTTCTTC. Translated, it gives CASSLQGFSYNEQFF.

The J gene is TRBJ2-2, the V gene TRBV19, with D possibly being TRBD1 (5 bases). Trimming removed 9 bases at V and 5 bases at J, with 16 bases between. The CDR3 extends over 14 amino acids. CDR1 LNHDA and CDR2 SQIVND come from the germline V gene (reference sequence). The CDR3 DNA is TGTGCCAGCATTCTAGGGGCCAATACCGGGGAGCTGTTTTTT. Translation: CASILGANTGELFF.

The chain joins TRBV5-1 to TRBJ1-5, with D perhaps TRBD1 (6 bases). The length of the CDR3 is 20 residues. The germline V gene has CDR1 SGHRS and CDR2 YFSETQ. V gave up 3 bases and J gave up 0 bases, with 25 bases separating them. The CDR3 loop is CASSSIEGSGALYSNQPQHF. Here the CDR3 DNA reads TGCGCCAGCAGCTCTATCGAAGGTTCAGGGGCCCTCTATAGCAATCAGCCCCAGCATTTT.

The CDR3 nucleotides are TGTGCCAGCAGTACCGGACAGTGGGGTACTGAAGCTTTCTTT. It translates to CASSTGQWGTEAFF. The chain uses TRBV6-6 and TRBJ1-1; TRBD1 might be the D (6 bases). The V end was cut by 5 bases, the J end by 5 bases, with 15 bases between. CDR1 is MNHNY, CDR2 SVGAGI, per germline (reference sequence). The CDR3 spans 14 residues.

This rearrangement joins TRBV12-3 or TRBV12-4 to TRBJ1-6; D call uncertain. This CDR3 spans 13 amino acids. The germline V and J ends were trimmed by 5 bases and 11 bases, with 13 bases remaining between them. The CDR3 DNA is TGTGCCAGCAGTCCCCGTGAAGACACACCCCTCCACTTT. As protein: CASSPREDTPLHF.

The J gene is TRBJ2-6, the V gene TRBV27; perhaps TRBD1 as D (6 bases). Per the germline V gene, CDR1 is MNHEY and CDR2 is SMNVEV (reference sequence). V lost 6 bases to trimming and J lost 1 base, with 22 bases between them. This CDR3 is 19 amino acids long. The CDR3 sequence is CASRRETQQGLSGANVLTF. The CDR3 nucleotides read TGTGCCAGCAGAAGGGAGACCCAACAGGGATTGTCTGGGGCCAACGTCCTGACTTTC. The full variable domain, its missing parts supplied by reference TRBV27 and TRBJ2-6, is EAQVTQNPRYLITVTGKKLTVTCSQNMNHEYMSWYRQDPGLGLRQIYYSMNVEVTDKGDVPEGYKVSRKEKRNFPLILESPSPNQTSLYFCASRRETQQGLSGANVLTFGAGSRLTVL.

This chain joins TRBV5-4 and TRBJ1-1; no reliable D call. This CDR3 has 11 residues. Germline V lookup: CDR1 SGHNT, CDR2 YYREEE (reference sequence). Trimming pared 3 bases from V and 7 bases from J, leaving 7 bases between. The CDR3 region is CASSYRLEAFF. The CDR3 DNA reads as TGTGCCAGCAGCTATCGACTTGAAGCTTTCTTT. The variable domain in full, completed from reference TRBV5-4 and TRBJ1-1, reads ETGVTQSPTHLIKTRGQQVTLRCSSQSGHNTVSWYQQALGQGPQFIFQYYREEENGRGNFPPRFSGLQFPNYSSELNVNALELDDSALYLCASSYRLEAFFGQGTRLTVV.

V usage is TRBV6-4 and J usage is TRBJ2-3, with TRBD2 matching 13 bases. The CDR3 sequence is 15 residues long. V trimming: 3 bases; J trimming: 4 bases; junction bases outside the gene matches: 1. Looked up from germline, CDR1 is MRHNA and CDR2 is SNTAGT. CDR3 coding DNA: TGTGCCAGCAGTGAAACTAGCGGGGGGGCAGATACGCAGTATTTT. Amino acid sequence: CASSETSGGADTQYF.

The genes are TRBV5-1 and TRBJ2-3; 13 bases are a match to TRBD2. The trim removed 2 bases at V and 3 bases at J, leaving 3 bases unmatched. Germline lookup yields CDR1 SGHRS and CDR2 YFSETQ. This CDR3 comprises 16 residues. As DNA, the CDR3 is TGCGCCAGCAGCTTTGGGACTAGCGGGGCTACAGATACGCAGTATTTT. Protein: CASSFGTSGATDTQYF.

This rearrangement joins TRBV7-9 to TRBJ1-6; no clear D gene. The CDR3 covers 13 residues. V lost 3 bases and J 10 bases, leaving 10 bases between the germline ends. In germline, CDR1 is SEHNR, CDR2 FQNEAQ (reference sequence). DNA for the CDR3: TGTGCCAGCAGCTTGGAGGAAAACTCACCCCTCCACTTT. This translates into CASSLEENSPLHF.

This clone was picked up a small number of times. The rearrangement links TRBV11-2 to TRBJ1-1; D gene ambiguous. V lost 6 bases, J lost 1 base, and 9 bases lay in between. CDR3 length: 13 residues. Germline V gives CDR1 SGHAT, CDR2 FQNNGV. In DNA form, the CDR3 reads TGTGCCAGCAGTCCCTCCGGGAACACTGAAGCTTTCTTT. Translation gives CASSPSGNTEAFF. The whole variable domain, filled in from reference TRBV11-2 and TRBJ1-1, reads EAGVAQSPRYKIIEKRQSVAFWCNPISGHATLYWYQQILGQGPKLLIQFQNNGVVDDSQLPKDRFSAERLKGVDSTLKIQPAKLEDSAVYLCASSPSGNTEAFFGQGTRLTVV.

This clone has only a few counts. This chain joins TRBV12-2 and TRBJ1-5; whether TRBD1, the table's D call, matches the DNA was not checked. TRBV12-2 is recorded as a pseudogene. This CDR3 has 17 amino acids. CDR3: CASRLACETRKNQPQHF. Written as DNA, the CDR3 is TGTGCAAGTCGCTTAGCATGCGAGACAAGGAAGAATCAGCCCCAGCATTTT.

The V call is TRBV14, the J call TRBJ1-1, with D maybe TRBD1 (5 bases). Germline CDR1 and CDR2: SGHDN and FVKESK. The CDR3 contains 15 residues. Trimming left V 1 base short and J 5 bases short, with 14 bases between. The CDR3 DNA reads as TGTGCCAGCAGCCAAGCATTAGGGGCGCCTACTGAAGCTTTCTTT. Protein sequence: CASSQALGAPTEAFF.

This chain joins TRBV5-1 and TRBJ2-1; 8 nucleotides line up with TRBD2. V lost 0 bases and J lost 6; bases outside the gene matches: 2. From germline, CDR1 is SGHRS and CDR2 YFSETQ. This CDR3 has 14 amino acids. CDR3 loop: CASSLEGTSNEQFF. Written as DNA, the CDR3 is TGCGCCAGCAGCTTGGAGGGGACTAGCAATGAGCAGTTCTTC.

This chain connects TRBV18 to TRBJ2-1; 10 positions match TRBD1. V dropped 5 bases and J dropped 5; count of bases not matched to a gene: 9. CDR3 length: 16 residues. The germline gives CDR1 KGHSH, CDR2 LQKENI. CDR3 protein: CASSFYGTGVDNEQFF. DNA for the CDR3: TGTGCCAGCTCATTTTACGGGACAGGGGTAGACAATGAGCAGTTCTTC. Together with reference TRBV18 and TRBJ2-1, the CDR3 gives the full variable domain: NAGVMQNPRHLVRRRGQEARLRCSPMKGHSHVYWYRQLPEEGLKFMVYLQKENIIDESGMPKERFSAEFPKEGPSILRIQQVVRGDSAAYFCASSFYGTGVDNEQFFGPGTRLTVL.